This TCR beta chain was retrieved from a study of blood T cell repertoires in COVID-19. Study-level background: Sources were T cells, B-cell-depleted T cells, or PBMCs; the material itself was cDNA or gDNA.

The V and J ends lost 0 bases and 1 base respectively, with 12 bases between them. The germline CDR1 and CDR2 sequences are LGHNA and YNFKEQ. CDR3 length: 16 amino acids. Generated by immunoSEQ multiplex PCR, the TCRdb table keeps only in-frame clones and is missing some. Of approximately 110,000 clones detected, 75% to 90% appear once; the ten largest clones hold roughly 8.1%. The origin of this receptor is a woman in her 40s with acute or convalescent COVID-19. The genes are TRBV4-2 and TRBJ1-1; D might be TRBD1 (6 bases). Sequencing was carried out using peripheral blood. CDR3 residues: CASSQEPGQGNTEAFF. As DNA, the CDR3 is TGTGCCAGCAGCCAAGAACCGGGACAAGGGAACACTGAAGCTTTCTTT.